This T cell receptor beta chain was found in a study of T cell changes during pregnancy in multiple sclerosis. The germline CDR1 and CDR2 sequences are SGHTA and FQGNSA. The CDR3 is 15 amino acids. J was trimmed by 0 bases and V by 6 bases; bases with no gene match: 5. TCRdb's table, derived via immunoSEQ multiplex PCR, lists solely in-frame clones and lacks some. This sample has 65,000 to 80,000 clones; 93% occur once, and the top ten carry approximately 2.4%. The chain links TRBV7-2 to TRBJ2-1; 7 bases match TRBD1. Specimen: peripheral blood, collected in the second trimester of pregnancy. This sequence originates from a female donor with multiple sclerosis, enrolled in a pregnancy study. CDR3 residues: CASSRRGFSYNEQFF. The CDR3, as DNA: TGTGCCAGCAGTCGCAGGGGGTTCTCCTACAATGAGCAGTTCTTC.